This passage covers 21 T cell receptor beta chains from one sample sequenced in a study of T cells after yellow fever vaccination. TCRdb re-derived calls from the 5' RACE reads in MiXCR, one entry per CDR3 protein. The table has roughly 500,000 distinct CDR3 sequences, less than 20% seen once. Source: PBMCs, taken 15 days after the yellow fever booster vaccination. The receptors shown here come from a man under 40 who received the YFV17D yellow fever vaccine.

The chain combines TRBV15 with TRBJ2-1, with no clear D. Germline V gene lookup returns CDR1 LNHNV and CDR2 YYDKDF (reference sequence). V lost 2 bases, J lost 9 bases, and 8 bases lay in between. The CDR3 is 12 residues long. The CDR3 spells CATSRMRSEQFF. CDR3 in DNA: TGTGCCACCAGCAGAATGAGGAGTGAGCAGTTCTTC.

V and J are TRBV5-1 and TRBJ2-2, with TRBD1 matching 8 bases. This CDR3 has 15 amino acids. With V trimmed by 4 bases and J by 3 bases, 5 bases remained unmatched. Germline V gives CDR1 SGHRS, CDR2 YFSETQ. The CDR3 loop reads CASSQSGGHTGELFF. The CDR3 region has the DNA TGCGCCAGCAGCCAGTCAGGGGGCCACACCGGGGAGCTGTTTTTT. The whole variable domain, filled in from reference TRBV5-1 and TRBJ2-2, reads KAGVTQTPRYLIKTRGQQVTLSCSPISGHRSVSWYQQTPGQGLQFLFEYFSETQRNKGNFPGRFSGRQFSNSRSEMNVSTLELGDSALYLCASSQSGGHTGELFFGEGSRLTVL.

The chain combines TRBV19 with TRBJ2-7; the D is unclear. Germline CDR1 reads LNHDA; CDR2 reads SQIVND (reference sequence). V was clipped by 5 bases and J by 6 bases, with 14 bases between them. This CDR3 has 13 amino acids. CDR3 nucleotides: TGTGCCAGTAGTTCTCTCGATTTCAGCGAGCAGTACTTC. Translated: CASSSLDFSEQYF.

This clonotype was found a few times. The rearrangement uses TRBV6-1 and TRBJ2-7; no clear D. Per germline, CDR1 MNHNS and CDR2 SASEGT. The V gene lost 6 bases and the J gene lost 3 bases, with 12 bases spanning the gap. CDR3 size: 13 residues. As DNA, the CDR3 is TGTGCCAGCAGCCGGACCAATTACTACGAGCAGTACTTC. It codes for CASSRTNYYEQYF.

This clonotype appeared a few times. In nucleotides, the CDR3 is TGTGCCAGCAGCTCAGAATCGGACGGGAGAAATTTCTTC. Encoded protein: CASSSESDGRNFF. The chain carries TRBV7-6 and TRBJ2-1, with D possibly being TRBD2 (6 bases). From germline, CDR1 is SGHVS and CDR2 FNYEAQ. V lost 4 bases and J lost 16, with 20 bases in between. This CDR3 is 13 amino acids long.

This clonotype was detected a few times. The chain combines TRBV7-2 with TRBJ1-2, with TRBD1 matching 8 bases. The trim removed 3 bases at V and 11 bases at J, leaving 11 bases unmatched. Per germline, CDR1 SGHTA and CDR2 FQGNSA. The CDR3 spans 14 residues. CDR3 loop: CASSFVGQGAPYTF. CDR3 DNA: TGTGCCAGCAGCTTCGTTGGGCAGGGGGCTCCGTACACCTTC.

For this clonotype: Compared with germline, one end of the junction differs, possibly owing to a read error. V gene TRBV20-1 combines with J gene TRBJ1-1; perhaps TRBD1 as D (5 bases). Germline V CDR1 and CDR2: DFQATT, SNEGSKA (reference sequence). The CDR3 spans 16 residues. CDR3 loop: CCARETSGGGNTEAFF. The CDR3 DNA is TGCTGTGCTAGAGAAACTTCCGGGGGGGGAAACACTGAAGCTTTCTTT.

This clonotype was picked up many times. The gene calls are TRBV20-1 and TRBJ2-1; no firm D call. The CDR3 totals 14 residues. Germline CDR1 reads DFQATT; CDR2 reads SNEGSKA (reference sequence). With 5 bases removed from V and 2 bases from J, the gap between germline ends came to 13 bases. The CDR3 region is CSAVGPTTYNEQFF. The DNA of the CDR3 is TGCAGTGCTGTGGGTCCTACCACCTACAATGAGCAGTTCTTC.

The count of this clonotype is one. The V gene is TRBV12-3 or TRBV12-4, the J gene TRBJ2-3; tentative D call: TRBD2 (6 bases). V was clipped by 6 bases and J by 4 bases, with 23 bases between them. The CDR3 covers 17 residues. CDR3 in DNA: TGTGCCAGCAGCCTAGGCCATAGCGGAGGGTGGGCAGATACGCAGTATTTT. Its protein product is CASSLGHSGGWADTQYF.

Written as DNA, the CDR3 is TGCGCCAGCAGTGGACAGGGTACCACAGATACGCAGTATTTT. Translation: CASSGQGTTDTQYF. The chain employs TRBV5-1 and TRBJ2-3; 8 bases are a match to TRBD1. The V segment lost 5 bases and the J segment 2 bases; nucleotides outside the gene matches: 4. The CDR3 is 14 residues long. Germline V CDR1 and CDR2: SGHRS, YFSETQ. Filled out from reference TRBV5-1 and TRBJ2-3, the complete variable domain reads KAGVTQTPRYLIKTRGQQVTLSCSPISGHRSVSWYQQTPGQGLQFLFEYFSETQRNKGNFPGRFSGRQFSNSRSEMNVSTLELGDSALYLCASSGQGTTDTQYFGPGTRLTVL.

The rearrangement uses TRBV7-9 and TRBJ1-6; weak D call: TRBD1 (5 bases). V was trimmed by 3 bases and J by 9 bases, leaving 15 bases between them. The germline gives CDR1 SEHNR, CDR2 FQNEAQ (reference sequence). The CDR3 runs to 15 residues. CDR3 sequence reads: CASSLSGGAPSPLHF. The CDR3 DNA reads TGTGCCAGCAGCTTGTCCGGAGGGGCGCCTTCACCCCTCCACTTT.

The rearrangement links TRBV14 to TRBJ2-5, with 8 bases that match TRBD2. CDR1 is SGHDN, CDR2 FVKESK, per germline. The length of the CDR3 is 17 residues. Germline trimming cut 4 bases from V and 5 bases from J; bases unmatched to any gene: 15. The CDR3 sequence: CASSLYSGSSGGETQYF. The CDR3 DNA follows: TGTGCCAGCAGCCTCTACAGCGGGAGCTCCGGAGGGGAGACCCAGTACTTC.

This chain joins TRBV6-2 or TRBV6-3 and TRBJ2-1, with 10 nucleotides matching TRBD2. The trim removed 6 bases at V and 4 bases at J, leaving 9 bases unmatched. The CDR3 runs 16 residues. Germline loops: CDR1 MNHEY, CDR2 SVGEGT. CDR3 nucleotide sequence: TGTGCCAGCAGAGGGGATAGCGGGAGGATATACAATGAGCAGTTCTTC. This translates into CASRGDSGRIYNEQFF.

This clonotype occurred a few times. CDR3 bases: TGTGCCAGCAGACCAACTACTAGCGGGAGTAATGAGCAGTTCTTC. Its protein product is CASRPTTSGSNEQFF. The chain links TRBV6-4 to TRBJ2-1, with 11 bases that match TRBD2. V lost 6 bases and J lost 7; bases outside the gene matches: 8. From germline, CDR1 is MRHNA and CDR2 SNTAGT. This CDR3 has 15 residues.

This clonotype was seen only a few times. J is TRBJ1-5 and V is TRBV20-1; 9 bases match TRBD1. The CDR3 extends over 12 amino acids. With 3 bases clipped from V and 6 bases from J, the junction kept 0 bases outside the gene matches. Per germline, CDR1 DFQATT and CDR2 SNEGSKA (reference sequence). CDR3 residues: CSARTGGQPQHF. The CDR3 nucleotides read TGCAGTGCTAGGACAGGGGGTCAGCCCCAGCATTTT.

The chain employs TRBV7-2 and TRBJ2-2, with 14 nucleotides matching TRBD2. J lost 8 bases, V lost 2 bases, and 10 bases had no gene match. The CDR3 consists of 18 residues. CDR1 and CDR2 (germline): SGHTA, FQGNSA. Here the CDR3 reads CASSLSTRLAGGAGELFF. CDR3 sequence (DNA): TGTGCCAGCAGCTTATCGACTCGACTAGCGGGAGGGGCGGGGGAGCTGTTTTTT.

V gene TRBV7-2 combines with J gene TRBJ2-5; D not resolved. V was trimmed by 6 bases and J by 2 bases, leaving 13 bases between them. Germline V gene lookup returns CDR1 SGHTA and CDR2 FQGNSA. This CDR3 is built from 14 residues. CDR3 sequence: CASRFQGGQETQYF. The CDR3 DNA follows: TGTGCCAGCAGATTTCAAGGCGGACAAGAGACCCAGTACTTC.

This clonotype was picked up many times. The chain links TRBV5-5 to TRBJ2-5, with 11 nucleotides matching TRBD2. CDR3 size: 16 residues. CDR1 SGHKS and CDR2 YYEKEE come from the germline V gene (reference sequence). V trimming: 4 bases; J trimming: 5 bases; junction bases outside the gene matches: 10. This chain's CDR3 is CASSAGVLAGGETQYF. The CDR3 DNA reads TGTGCCAGCAGCGCTGGCGTTCTAGCGGGAGGTGAGACCCAGTACTTC.

This clonotype was recorded at least ten times. The V and J genes are TRBV6-5 and TRBJ2-5; no definite D call. Germline assignment: CDR1 MNHEY and CDR2 SVGAGI. The CDR3 is made up of 13 amino acids. V dropped 2 bases and J dropped 5 bases, with 9 bases sitting between them. In nucleotides, the CDR3 is TGTGCCAGCAGTTACGGCCGAAGGGAGACCCAGTACTTC. Protein sequence: CASSYGRRETQYF.

This clonotype was seen more than once but under ten times. The chain uses TRBV12-3 or TRBV12-4 and TRBJ2-1, with D unresolved. The CDR3 length is 15 residues. Trimming cost V 0 bases and J 7 bases, with 13 bases left between them. CDR3 in DNA: TGTGCCAGCAGTTTAGCGCTAACCCCTGGAAATGAGCAGTTCTTC. Its translation: CASSLALTPGNEQFF.

The rearrangement uses TRBV11-3 and TRBJ2-3; D perhaps matches TRBD1 (5 bases). There are 14 residues in the CDR3. V lost 5 bases and J 2 bases, leaving 11 bases between the germline ends. Germline CDR1 reads SGHNT; CDR2 reads YENEEA. DNA of the CDR3: TGTGCCAGCAGCGCAGGGTTTCACACAGATACGCAGTATTTT. Amino acid sequence: CASSAGFHTDTQYF.